This T cell receptor (beta chain) was documented in a study of long-term antiretroviral therapy in people with HIV. Per the germline V gene, CDR1 is MDHEN and CDR2 is SYDVKM. This CDR3 has 14 residues. V was cut by 6 bases and J by 2 bases, with 14 bases left in between. With respect to this clone: The antigen is undetermined.

Sequencing used immunoSEQ v3.0 at survey level. Sequencing was directed toward about 40,000-55,000 T-cell genomes in each sample. Generated by immunoSEQ multiplex PCR, the TCRdb table keeps only in-frame clones and is missing some. The sample records 20,000 to 25,000 clones, around 87% being singletons. At least one PBMC sample before ART and at least two after were required. The study's findings and limits: Pre-ART clonal expansions dominated every time point's repertoire. Repertoires from HIV showed CDR3 length ranges narrower than those of controls.

The material was unsorted PBMCs, obtained roughly 2.5 years after starting antiretroviral therapy. This receptor was obtained from a woman aged 50 to 60 with HIV. The chain combines TRBV28 with TRBJ2-7; D unresolved. For the CDR3, the DNA is TGTGCCAGCAGGAAGGCGACCGTAGCCTACGAGCAGTACTTC. Protein: CASRKATVAYEQYF.